The 7 T cell receptor beta chains below come from one sample, sequenced in a study of shared clonotypes between healthy human individuals. The naive CD8 fraction comprised CD45RO-negative cells positively selected for CCR7 and excluded terminally differentiated effector memory CD45RA+ cells. The protocol was immunoSEQ multiplex PCR, while the TCRdb copy is restricted to in-frame clones and leaves out a portion. Among about 820,000 clones listed, 80% to 95% were seen once. Sample: naive CD8+ T cells sorted from blood. The receptor source for this set is a man aged 25-40 years in good health.

The chain combines TRBV4-1 with TRBJ1-5; D is uncertain. The germline V and J ends were trimmed by 1 base and 6 bases, with 10 bases remaining between them. Germline V lookup: CDR1 MGHRA, CDR2 YSYEKL. The CDR3 has 14 residues. The CDR3 sequence: CASSQVGWAQPQHF. CDR3 in DNA: TGCGCCAGCAGCCAAGTAGGTTGGGCTCAGCCCCAGCATTTT.

The chain uses TRBV18 and TRBJ1-2; 7 bases map to TRBD1. V shed 6 bases, J shed 4 bases, and the junction held 8 bases outside the gene matches. The germline CDR1 and CDR2 sequences are KGHSH and LQKENI. This CDR3 contains 14 residues. In DNA form, the CDR3 reads TGTGCCAGCTCCCTAAGACAGGGAGTCTATGGCTACACCTTC. Translated: CASSLRQGVYGYTF.

The rearrangement links TRBV29-1 to TRBJ2-2; D is undetermined. The CDR3 is made up of 13 amino acids. V gave up 6 bases and J gave up 1 base, with 9 bases separating them. CDR1 is SQVTM, CDR2 ANQGSEA, per germline. The chain's CDR3 is CSVYGRNTGELFF. Written as DNA, the CDR3 is TGCAGCGTCTATGGGCGGAACACCGGGGAGCTGTTTTTT.

Points on this clone: The sample has other DNA sequences that encode this CDR3 too. The J gene is TRBJ2-3, the V gene TRBV9; TRBD2 might be the D (6 bases). This CDR3 is 14 amino acids long. Germline values: CDR1 SGDLS, CDR2 YYNGEE. The V and J ends lost 2 bases and 2 bases respectively, with 9 bases between them. In nucleotides, the CDR3 is TGTGCCAGCAGCGTTAGCGGTACCACAGATACGCAGTATTTT. This gives the protein CASSVSGTTDTQYF.

CDR3 coding DNA: TGTGCCAGCAGCCCCAGGGGGCGGAACGAGCAGTACTTC. Its protein product is CASSPRGRNEQYF. The gene calls are TRBV7-8 and TRBJ2-7; 8 bases align to TRBD1. The CDR3 has 13 amino acids. The germline CDR1 and CDR2 sequences are SGHVS and FQNEAQ. The trim removed 5 bases at V and 5 bases at J, leaving 5 bases unmatched.

This clone is a singleton in its sample. V gene TRBV5-1 combines with J gene TRBJ1-5; TRBD1 might be the D (6 bases). From germline, CDR1 is SGHRS and CDR2 YFSETQ. With 1 base removed from V and 5 bases from J, the gap between germline ends came to 10 bases. The CDR3 spans 14 residues. CDR3 region: CASSLNGGDQPQHF. The CDR3 DNA reads TGCGCCAGCAGCTTGAACGGGGGCGATCAGCCCCAGCATTTT.

This clone was detected a few times. Other DNA sequences in the same sample also yield this CDR3. The chain employs TRBV7-9 and TRBJ2-3; 7 bases fit TRBD2. The junction had 2 bases not matched to a gene; V was cut back by 1 base and J by 4 bases. Germline assignment: CDR1 SEHNR and CDR2 FQNEAQ (reference sequence). The length of the CDR3 is 14 residues. This CDR3 is CASSLGRGADTQYF. CDR3 DNA sequence: TGTGCCAGCAGCTTAGGTCGGGGGGCAGATACGCAGTATTTT.